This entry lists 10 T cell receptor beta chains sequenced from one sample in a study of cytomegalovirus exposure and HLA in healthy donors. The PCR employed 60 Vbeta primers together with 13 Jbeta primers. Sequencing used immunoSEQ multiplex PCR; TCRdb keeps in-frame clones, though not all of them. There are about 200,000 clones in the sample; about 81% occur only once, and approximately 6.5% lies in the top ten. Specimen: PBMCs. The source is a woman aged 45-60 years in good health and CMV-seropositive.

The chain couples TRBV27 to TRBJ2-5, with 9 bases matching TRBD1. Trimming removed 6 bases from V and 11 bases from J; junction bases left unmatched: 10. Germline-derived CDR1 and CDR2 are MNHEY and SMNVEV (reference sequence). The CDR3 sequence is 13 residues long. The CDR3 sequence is CASSTQGAFGQYF. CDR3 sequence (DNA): TGTGCCAGCAGCACACAGGGGGCATTCGGGCAGTACTTC.

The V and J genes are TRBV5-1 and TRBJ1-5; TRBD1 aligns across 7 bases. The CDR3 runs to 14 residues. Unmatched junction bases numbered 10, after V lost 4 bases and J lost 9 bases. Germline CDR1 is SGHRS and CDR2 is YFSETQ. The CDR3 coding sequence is TGCGCCAGCAGCCCCAGGGGGGATACACGGCCCCAGCATTTT. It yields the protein CASSPRGDTRPQHF.

In DNA, the CDR3 is TGTGCCAGCAGTGGAGGGGGCGACGTCTATGGCTACACCTTC. Its translation is CASSGGGDVYGYTF. The rearrangement uses TRBV28 and TRBJ1-2, with 7 bases aligning to TRBD1. V was clipped by 5 bases and J by 4 bases; unmatched bases: 7. Germline V gene data show CDR1 as MDHEN and CDR2 as SYDVKM. This CDR3 is built from 14 residues.

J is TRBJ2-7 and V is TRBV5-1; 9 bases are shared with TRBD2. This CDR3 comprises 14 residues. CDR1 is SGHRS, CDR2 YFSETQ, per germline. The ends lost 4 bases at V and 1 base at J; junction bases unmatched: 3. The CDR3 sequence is CASSQTSGSYEQYF. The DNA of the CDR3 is TGCGCCAGCAGCCAAACTAGCGGGTCCTACGAGCAGTACTTC. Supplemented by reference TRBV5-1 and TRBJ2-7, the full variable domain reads KAGVTQTPRYLIKTRGQQVTLSCSPISGHRSVSWYQQTPGQGLQFLFEYFSETQRNKGNFPGRFSGRQFSNSRSEMNVSTLELGDSALYLCASSQTSGSYEQYFGPGTRLTVT.

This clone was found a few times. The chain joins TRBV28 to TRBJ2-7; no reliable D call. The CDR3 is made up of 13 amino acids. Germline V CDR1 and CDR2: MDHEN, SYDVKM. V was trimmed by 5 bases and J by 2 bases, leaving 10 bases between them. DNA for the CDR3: TGTGCCAGCAGTGGCCCGTACCCCTACGAGCAGTACTTC. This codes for CASSGPYPYEQYF. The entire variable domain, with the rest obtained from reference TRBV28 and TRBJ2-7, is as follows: DVKVTQSSRYLVKRTGEKVFLECVQDMDHENMFWYRQDPGLGLRLIYFSYDVKMKEKGDIPEGYSVSREKKERFSLILESASTNQTSMYLCASSGPYPYEQYFGPGTRLTVT.

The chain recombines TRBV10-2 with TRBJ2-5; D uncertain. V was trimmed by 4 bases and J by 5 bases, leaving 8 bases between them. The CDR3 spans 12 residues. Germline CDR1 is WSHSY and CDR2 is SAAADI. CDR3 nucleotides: TGCGCCAGCAGTGCTAGTGGGGAGACCCAGTACTTC. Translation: CASSASGETQYF.

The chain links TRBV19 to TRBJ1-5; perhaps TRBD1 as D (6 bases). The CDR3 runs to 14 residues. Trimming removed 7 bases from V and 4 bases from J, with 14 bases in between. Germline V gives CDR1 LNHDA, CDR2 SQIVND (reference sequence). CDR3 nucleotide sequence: TGTGCCAGTAAAGAGGGAAGGGGGAATCAGCCCCAGCATTTT. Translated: CASKEGRGNQPQHF.

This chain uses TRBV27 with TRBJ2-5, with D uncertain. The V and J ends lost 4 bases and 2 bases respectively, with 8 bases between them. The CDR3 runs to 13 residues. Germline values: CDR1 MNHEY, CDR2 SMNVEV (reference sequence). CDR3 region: CASSSQKQETQYF. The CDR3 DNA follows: TGTGCCAGCAGTTCCCAAAAACAAGAGACCCAGTACTTC.

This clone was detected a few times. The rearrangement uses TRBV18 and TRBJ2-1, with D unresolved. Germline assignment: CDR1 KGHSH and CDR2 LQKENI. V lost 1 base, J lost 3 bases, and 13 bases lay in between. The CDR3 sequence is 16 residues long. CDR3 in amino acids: CASSPRNSPNYNEQFF. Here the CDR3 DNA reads TGTGCCAGCTCACCACGTAACAGCCCAAACTACAATGAGCAGTTCTTC.

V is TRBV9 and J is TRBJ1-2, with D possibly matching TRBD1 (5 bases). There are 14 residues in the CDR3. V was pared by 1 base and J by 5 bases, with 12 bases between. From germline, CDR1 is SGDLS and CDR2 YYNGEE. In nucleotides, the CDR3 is TGTGCCAGCAGCGTAAGCCCCGACAGTTATGGCTACACCTTC. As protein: CASSVSPDSYGYTF.